These 25 T cell receptor beta chains originate from one sample sequenced in a study of tumor and adjacent non-tumor tissue in lung cancer. Three rounds of nested PCR, following a modified ARM-PCR protocol, produced the TCRbeta library. TCRdb reprocessed the multiplex PCR reads via MiXCR and lists one record per CDR3 protein. The table has tens of thousands of distinct CDR3 sequences, just under 60% seen once. RNA was extracted from bulk tissue without any cell sorting. The sequencing input was lung tumor tissue. All receptors derive from a man over 45 with non-small cell lung cancer.

The genes are TRBV11-1 and TRBJ2-7; no clear D gene. The CDR3 spans 13 residues. The germline gives CDR1 SGHAT, CDR2 FQDESV (reference sequence). CDR3 nucleotide sequence: TGTGCAGGCAGCTTAGGATCCCTCTACGAGCAGTACTTC. Encoded protein: CAGSLGSLYEQYF.

This clonotype occurred many times. The genes are TRBV6-1 and TRBJ2-7; D is uncertain. The CDR3 contains 12 residues. V was cut by 2 bases and J by 3 bases, with 5 bases left in between. Germline values: CDR1 MNHNS, CDR2 SASEGT. The CDR3 region has the DNA TGTGCCAGCAGTGAACGCGGCTACGAGCAGTACTTC. Translation gives CASSERGYEQYF.

Concerning this clonotype: Its ends do not fully match the called genes, so a read error is possible. The rearrangement joins TRBV6-6 to TRBJ2-7, with 10 bases that match TRBD1. Germline CDR1 reads MNHNY; CDR2 reads SVGAGI (reference sequence). There are 14 residues in the CDR3. CDR3 protein: CASKKGQGSYEQHF. The CDR3 nucleotides read TGTGCCAGCAAGAAGGGACAGGGGTCCTACGAGCAGCACTTC.

This clonotype appeared a few times. The genes are TRBV20-1 and TRBJ2-5; 13 bases are a match to TRBD2. The germline V gene encodes CDR1 DFQATT and CDR2 SNEGSKA (reference sequence). The CDR3 length is 15 residues. V lost 5 bases to trimming and J lost 5 bases; unmatched junction nucleotides: 8. Here the CDR3 DNA reads TGCAGTGCTTACGGGACTAGCGGGAACAGGGAGACCCAGTACTTC. This translates into CSAYGTSGNRETQYF.

In this sample, this clonotype turned up many times. The rearrangement joins TRBV6-2 or TRBV6-3 to TRBJ1-5, with D maybe TRBD1 (6 bases). The CDR3 runs 16 residues. The ends were cut back, 6 bases at V and 3 bases at J, with 18 bases in the middle. Germline V gives CDR1 MNHEY, CDR2 SVGEGT. The CDR3 spells CASSPNVGGFNQPQHF. DNA for the CDR3: TGTGCCAGCAGCCCCAACGTAGGGGGTTTCAATCAGCCCCAGCATTTT.

The chain has TRBV7-9 and TRBJ2-1; 7 nucleotides match TRBD2. After removal of 5 bases from V and 7 bases from J, the junction contained 11 bases not matched to a gene. CDR3 size: 15 residues. Germline CDR1 is SEHNR and CDR2 is FQNEAQ (reference sequence). The CDR3 DNA sequence: TGTGCCAGCAGCGATGTGTGGGAGGGTCAGAATGAGCAGTTCTTC. It encodes CASSDVWEGQNEQFF.

The chain links TRBV20-1 to TRBJ2-5; D perhaps matches TRBD2 (5 bases). The CDR3 covers 13 residues. Germline V lookup: CDR1 DFQATT, CDR2 SNEGSKA (reference sequence). V lost 7 bases, J lost 2 bases, and 14 bases lay in between. As DNA, the CDR3 is TGCAGTGTGTACCTCACGGGGCAAGAGACCCAGTACTTC. Encoded protein: CSVYLTGQETQYF.

The table lists this clonotype with many counts. The rearrangement uses TRBV28 and TRBJ2-7; D perhaps matches TRBD1 (6 bases). Trimming removed 7 bases at V and 4 bases at J, with 11 bases between. Germline assignment: CDR1 MDHEN and CDR2 SYDVKM. The CDR3 covers 12 residues. CDR3 loop: CASTRGNYEQYF. DNA for the CDR3: TGTGCCAGCACGAGGGGGAATTACGAGCAGTACTTC. The full variable domain, in which reference TRBV28 and TRBJ2-7 provide the parts outside the CDR3, is DVKVTQSSRYLVKRTGEKVFLECVQDMDHENMFWYRQDPGLGLRLIYFSYDVKMKEKGDIPEGYSVSREKKERFSLILESASTNQTSMYLCASTRGNYEQYFGPGTRLTVT.

V is TRBV6-2 or TRBV6-3 and J is TRBJ2-5, with 7 bases lining up with TRBD1. The CDR3 covers 15 residues. Germline CDR1 reads MNHEY; CDR2 reads SVGEGT. Trimming cost V 8 bases and J 0 bases; bases outside gene matches: 9. CDR3 amino acids: CASGTDRVYQETQYF. The CDR3, as DNA: TGTGCCAGCGGTACTGACAGGGTCTACCAAGAGACCCAGTACTTC.

In regard to this clonotype: A much larger clone differs by one base, so this may be a read error. This CDR3 reads CDSSLPSTDTQYF. CDR3 nucleotides: TGTGACAGCAGCTTACCTAGCACAGATACGCAGTATTTT. V usage is TRBV7-9 and J usage is TRBJ2-3; no firm D call. The germline V gene has CDR1 SEHNR and CDR2 FQNEAQ (reference sequence). The length of the CDR3 is 13 residues.

This clonotype has just a few counts. As DNA, the CDR3 is TGTGCCAGCTCACCGAAAAAAGCGGGAGAAGCCGAGCAGTACTTC. Translating gives CASSPKKAGEAEQYF. The V gene is TRBV18, the J gene TRBJ2-7, with 8 bases lining up with TRBD2. Germline V gives CDR1 KGHSH, CDR2 LQKENI. CDR3 length: 15 residues. Trimming removed 3 bases from V and 6 bases from J; junction bases left unmatched: 10.

On this clonotype itself: One end of the junction varies from germline; a read error may be responsible. CDR3 in DNA: TGTGGCAGCAGGTTCGATAGCGGGAACGAAGGGTACGAGCAGTACTTC. This translates into CGSRFDSGNEGYEQYF. V gene TRBV6-5 combines with J gene TRBJ2-7, with TRBD2 identical over 8 bases. CDR3 length: 16 amino acids. Per the germline V gene, CDR1 is MNHEY and CDR2 is SVGAGI.

As concerns this clonotype: The junction does not match germline at one end; this may be a read error. The V gene is TRBV6-5, the J gene TRBJ2-1; D is ambiguous. Looked up from germline, CDR1 is MNHEY and CDR2 is SVGAGI. CDR3 length: 12 residues. The CDR3 bases are TGTGCCAGCAGGCCGACGACCAATAAGCAGTTCTTC. Its translation: CASRPTTNKQFF.

As for this clonotype: One junction end disagrees with the germline gene, perhaps due to a read error. The chain uses TRBV12-3 or TRBV12-4 and TRBJ1-1, with D perhaps TRBD1 (5 bases). The CDR3 has 14 amino acids. Here the CDR3 reads CASSLAGSDTEAFF. For the CDR3, the DNA is TGTGCCAGCAGTCTAGCAGGGAGTGACACTGAAGCTTTCTTT.

In this sample, this clonotype turned up many times. The chain is built from TRBV13 and TRBJ2-7; tentatively, D is TRBD1 (6 bases). Per germline, CDR1 PRHDT and CDR2 FYEKMQ (reference sequence). V dropped 2 bases and J dropped 5 bases, with 22 bases sitting between them. The CDR3 loop spans 17 amino acids. CDR3 region: CASSLFGYVTEGDEQYF. CDR3 coding DNA: TGTGCCAGCAGCTTATTTGGTTATGTAACAGAGGGGGACGAGCAGTACTTC.

This clonotype was recorded a few times. This may stem from a read error, because a much larger clone lies one nucleotide away. V gene TRBV28 combines with J gene TRBJ2-3; tentatively, D is TRBD1 (5 bases). The CDR3 covers 14 residues. The germline V gene encodes CDR1 MDHEN and CDR2 SYDVKM. Written as DNA, the CDR3 is TGTGCCAGCAGTTTTGTTCAGGGCACAAATACGCAGTATTTT. It is translated as CASSFVQGTNTQYF. The full variable domain, in which reference TRBV28 and TRBJ2-3 provide the parts outside the CDR3, is DVKVTQSSRYLVKRTGEKVFLECVQDMDHENMFWYRQDPGLGLRLIYFSYDVKMKEKGDIPEGYSVSREKKERFSLILESASTNQTSMYLCASSFVQGTNTQYFGPGTRLTVL.

This clonotype was counted once. Since a much larger clone is just one base distant, this may be a read error. The chain recombines TRBV6-1 with TRBJ1-1; TRBD1 aligns across 8 bases. The ends lost 5 bases at V and 5 bases at J; junction bases unmatched: 4. This CDR3 has 13 residues. Looked up from germline, CDR1 is MNHNS and CDR2 is SASEGT. The chain's CDR3 is CASSPQGVTEAFF. In nucleotides, the CDR3 is TGTGCCAGCAGTCCACAGGGGGTTACTGAAGCTTTCTTT.

With regard to this clonotype: A much larger clone is a single base away; this may be a read error. This sequence joins TRBV29-1 and TRBJ1-1; D gene unclear. Germline CDR1 is SQVTM and CDR2 is ANQGSEA. CDR3 length: 12 residues. The CDR3 is CIVEVGPTEAFF. CDR3 DNA sequence: TGCATCGTTGAAGTCGGGCCCACTGAAGCTTTCTTT.

Turning to this clonotype: Relative to the germline gene, one junction end is altered; a read error may explain this. The chain carries TRBV29-1 and TRBJ2-1; D is perhaps TRBD2 (5 bases). The CDR3 contains 15 residues. From germline, CDR1 is SQVTM and CDR2 ANQGSEA. CDR3 sequence (DNA): TGCAGGGTTGAACCTGGTGGGAGACCCTACAATGAGCAGTTCTTC. Amino acid sequence: CRVEPGGRPYNEQFF.

The gene calls are TRBV28 and TRBJ2-1, with 9 bases aligning to TRBD1. CDR3 length: 15 amino acids. After removal of 5 bases from V and 3 bases from J, the junction contained 5 bases not matched to a gene. Germline assignment: CDR1 MDHEN and CDR2 SYDVKM. As DNA, the CDR3 is TGTGCCAGCAGTATACAGGGGGCTAACTACAATGAGCAGTTCTTC. It is translated as CASSIQGANYNEQFF.

Remarks on this clonotype: A read error may produce the germline difference seen at one junction end. This chain connects TRBV11-2 to TRBJ1-1; 7 bases match TRBD1. Germline V gene sequence: CDR1 SGHAT, CDR2 FQNNGV. The CDR3 spans 12 residues. The CDR3, as DNA: TGTGCTAGCAGCCCTGACAGGGCTGAAACTTTCTTT. Its translation: CASSPDRAETFF.

As regards this clonotype: One junction end does not reproduce the germline sequence, and a read error may be involved. The gene calls are TRBV7-2 and TRBJ2-5; the match to TRBD2 covers 13 bases. The CDR3 totals 15 residues. CDR1 is SGHTA, CDR2 FQGNSA, per germline. The CDR3, as DNA: TGTGCCTGCAGCTGGACTAGCGGGGGCCAAGAGACCCAGTATTTC. Protein product: CACSWTSGGQETQYF. The variable domain in full, completed from reference TRBV7-2 and TRBJ2-5, reads GAGVSQSPSNKVTEKGKDVELRCDPISGHTALYWYRQSLGQGLEFLIYFQGNSAPDKSGLPSDRFSAERTGGSVSTLTIQRTQQEDSAVYLCACSWTSGGQETQYFGPGTRLLVL.

As concerns this clonotype: One junction end does not reproduce the germline sequence, and a read error may be involved. J is TRBJ1-1 and V is TRBV29-1; D perhaps matches TRBD1 (6 bases). Germline CDR1 and CDR2: SQVTM and ANQGSEA. The CDR3 contains 14 residues. Written as DNA, the CDR3 is TGCAGCGTTATGGCCCCAGGGGAGGCCACTGAAGTTTTCTTT. It encodes CSVMAPGEATEVFF.

The chain's CDR3 is CASSLETSPETQYF. The CDR3 DNA sequence: TGTGCCAGCAGCTTAGAAACAAGCCCAGAGACCCAGTACTTC. The rearrangement joins TRBV7-9 to TRBJ2-5; D unclear. The CDR3 is made up of 14 amino acids. Germline loops: CDR1 SEHNR, CDR2 FQNEAQ (reference sequence). Between the trimmed V and J ends, which lost 1 base and 4 bases, there was a span of 10 bases.

This clonotype has just one count. The chain recombines TRBV6-6 with TRBJ2-2; D is possibly TRBD1 (5 bases). The CDR3 consists of 12 residues. V gave up 5 bases and J gave up 8 bases, with 9 bases separating them. Germline V gene data show CDR1 as MNHNY and CDR2 as SVGAGI (reference sequence). CDR3 protein: CASSADSGELFF. CDR3 bases: TGTGCCAGCAGTGCTGACAGTGGGGAGCTGTTTTTT.